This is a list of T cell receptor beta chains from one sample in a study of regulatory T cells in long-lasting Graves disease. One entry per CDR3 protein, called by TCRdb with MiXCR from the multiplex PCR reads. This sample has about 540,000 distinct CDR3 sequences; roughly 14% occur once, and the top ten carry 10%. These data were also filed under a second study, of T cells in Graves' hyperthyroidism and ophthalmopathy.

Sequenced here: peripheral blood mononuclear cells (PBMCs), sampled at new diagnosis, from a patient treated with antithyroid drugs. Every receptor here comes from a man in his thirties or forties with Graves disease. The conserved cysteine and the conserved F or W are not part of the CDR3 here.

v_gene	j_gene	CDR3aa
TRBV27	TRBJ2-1	ASSPDASSSYNEQF
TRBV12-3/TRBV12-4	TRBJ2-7	ASSPDREEQY
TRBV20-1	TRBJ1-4	SAPWTDEKLF
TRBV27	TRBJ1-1	ASRNRGQGTEAF
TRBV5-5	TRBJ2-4	APRPVAKNIQY
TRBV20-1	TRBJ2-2	SARGRAGPGELF
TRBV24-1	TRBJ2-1	ATAAGSTHNEQF
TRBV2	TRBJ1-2	ASSEIGTNLNGYT
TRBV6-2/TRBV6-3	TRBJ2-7	ASSLEVRGEQY
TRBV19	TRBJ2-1	ASSTPPDSNEQF
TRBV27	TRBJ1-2	ASTATGGFGYT
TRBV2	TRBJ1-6	ASSEGQINSPLH
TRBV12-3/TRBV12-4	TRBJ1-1	ASTLSGGEAF
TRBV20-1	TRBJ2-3	SVGGSTDTQY
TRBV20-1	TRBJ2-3	SARDGRGGTDTQY
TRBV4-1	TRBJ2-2	ASSHILAGVVTGELF
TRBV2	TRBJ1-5	ASRGDRGQPQH
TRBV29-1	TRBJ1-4	SALQGNEKLF
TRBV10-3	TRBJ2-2	AISETGTTNTGELF
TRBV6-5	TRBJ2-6	ASSYSGQGAGANVLT
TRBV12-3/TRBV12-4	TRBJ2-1	ASTRGFGDEQF
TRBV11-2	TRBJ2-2	ASSLYAENTGELF
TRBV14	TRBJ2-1	ASSQIGQAAYNEQF
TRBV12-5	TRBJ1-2	ASGLSLQRDGYT
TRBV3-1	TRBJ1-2	ASSRDEQGNGYT
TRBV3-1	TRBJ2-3	ASSQDRGTDTRY
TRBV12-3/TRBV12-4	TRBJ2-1	ASSLAGAHNEQF
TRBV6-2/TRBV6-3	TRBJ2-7	ASSSRIAGEGVYEQY
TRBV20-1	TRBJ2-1	SASPGPEYNEQF
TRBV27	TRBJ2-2	ASSLSAGLAGVPGELF
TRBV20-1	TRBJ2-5	SAITGGAETQY